This passage covers 30 T cell receptor beta chains from one sample sequenced in a study of patients and donors after allogeneic stem cell transplantation. From the RT-PCR reads, TCRdb called clonotypes with MiXCR, one entry per CDR3 protein. Of 84,000 or so distinct CDR3 sequences detected, 48% appear once; the ten largest clones hold more than 55%. The sequencing input was blood, either unsorted or a sorted T cell fraction (not recorded which). These receptors all stem from a human donor who was either an allogeneic HSCT recipient or a stem cell or donor lymphocyte infusion donor (not recorded which). It is not recorded whose cells these are; they may come from a transplant donor.

This clonotype was counted a few times. The chain is built from TRBV27 and TRBJ1-1; D is unresolved. The CDR3 covers 15 residues. Trimming pared 5 bases from V and 0 bases from J, leaving 13 bases between. Germline values: CDR1 MNHEY, CDR2 SMNVEV (reference sequence). The CDR3 nucleotides read TGTGCCAGCAGTGTAGGGTTTGGGGTGAACACTGAAGCTTTCTTT. It translates to CASSVGFGVNTEAFF.

The chain carries TRBV3-1 and TRBJ1-1; 8 bases are shared with TRBD1. The CDR3 covers 14 residues. V lost 5 bases to trimming and J lost 4 bases; unmatched junction nucleotides: 6. CDR1 LGHDT and CDR2 YNNKEL come from the germline V gene (reference sequence). The CDR3 spells CASSFTDRGTEAFF. For the CDR3, the DNA is TGTGCCAGCAGCTTTACCGACAGGGGCACTGAAGCTTTCTTT.

The V call is TRBV12-3 or TRBV12-4, the J call TRBJ1-3; D possibly corresponds to TRBD1 (5 bases). The CDR3 has 14 residues. The germline V and J ends were trimmed by 6 bases and 4 bases, with 13 bases remaining between them. The CDR3: CASSRQLSGNTIYF. The CDR3 DNA sequence: TGTGCCAGCAGCAGACAGCTATCGGGAAACACCATATATTTT.

This rearrangement joins TRBV12-3 or TRBV12-4 to TRBJ1-3; D ambiguous. With 2 bases removed from V and 9 bases from J, the gap between germline ends came to 11 bases. This CDR3 has 13 residues. The CDR3 nucleotides read TGTGCCAGCAGTTTAACCCCTACGGGCACCATATATTTT. Translation gives CASSLTPTGTIYF.

In this sample, this clonotype turned up a few times. The gene calls are TRBV27 and TRBJ1-5; D unclear. CDR1 is MNHEY and CDR2 is SMNVEV in the germline V gene (reference sequence). V gave up 2 bases and J gave up 7 bases, with 6 bases separating them. The CDR3 is made up of 12 amino acids. The CDR3 spells CASSLAGQPQHF. CDR3 DNA sequence: TGTGCCAGCAGTTTAGCAGGCCAGCCCCAGCATTTT.

The CDR3 region is CASSPRVGNQPQHF. CDR3 in DNA: TGTGCCAGCAGTCCTCGTGTAGGCAATCAGCCCCAGCATTTT. This chain links TRBV28 with TRBJ1-5; D gene ambiguous. The germline CDR1 and CDR2 sequences are MDHEN and SYDVKM. The CDR3 spans 14 residues. V was trimmed by 5 bases and J by 2 bases, leaving 10 bases between them. Full variable domain (outside the CDR3, taken from reference TRBV28 and TRBJ1-5): DVKVTQSSRYLVKRTGEKVFLECVQDMDHENMFWYRQDPGLGLRLIYFSYDVKMKEKGDIPEGYSVSREKKERFSLILESASTNQTSMYLCASSPRVGNQPQHFGDGTRLSIL.

J is TRBJ1-6 and V is TRBV28; a possible D gene is TRBD1 (5 bases). V lost 2 bases to trimming and J lost 4 bases, with 15 bases between them. The CDR3 extends over 17 amino acids. Germline V gene data show CDR1 as MDHEN and CDR2 as SYDVKM. The CDR3 region is CASSLNSGTAYNSPLHF. The CDR3 DNA follows: TGTGCCAGCAGTTTAAACTCCGGGACGGCGTATAATTCACCCCTCCACTTT.

The V and J genes are TRBV12-3 or TRBV12-4 and TRBJ1-1; no clear D. V was trimmed by 6 bases and J by 7 bases, leaving 9 bases between them. The CDR3 has 11 amino acids. CDR3 sequence: CASRRTDEAFF. CDR3 nucleotide sequence: TGTGCCAGCAGGCGGACGGATGAAGCTTTCTTT.

V and J are TRBV29-1 and TRBJ1-4; weak D call: TRBD1 (5 bases). The V end was cut by 1 base, the J end by 7 bases, with 7 bases between. This CDR3 is 12 amino acids long. Germline V gene lookup returns CDR1 SQVTM and CDR2 ANQGSEA. Here the CDR3 DNA reads TGCAGCGTTGAAGGGCAGGGTGAAAAACTGTTTTTT. The encoded protein is CSVEGQGEKLFF.

The chain carries TRBV7-9 and TRBJ1-1, with no clear D. The CDR3 extends over 10 amino acids. CDR1 SEHNR and CDR2 FQNEAQ come from the germline V gene (reference sequence). V was trimmed by 3 bases and J by 7 bases, leaving 3 bases between them. CDR3 in DNA: TGTGCCAGCAGCTTGTATGAAGCTTTCTTT. Residues: CASSLYEAFF.

The chain is built from TRBV25-1 and TRBJ1-1; 7 nucleotides line up with TRBD1. Germline V CDR1 and CDR2: MGHDK, SYGVNS. The CDR3 runs 12 residues. V gave up 5 bases and J gave up 4 bases; unmatched junction bases: 1. The CDR3 coding sequence is TGTGCCAGCAGTACAGGGGTCACTGAAGCTTTCTTT. It translates to CASSTGVTEAFF.

The chain uses TRBV12-3 or TRBV12-4 and TRBJ2-3; 12 nucleotides line up with TRBD2. The CDR3 sequence is 15 residues long. After removal of 6 bases from V and 6 bases from J, the junction contained 7 bases not matched to a gene. The CDR3: CASRQTSGRIDTQYF. The DNA for the CDR3 is TGTGCCAGCAGACAAACTAGCGGGAGGATTGATACGCAGTATTTT.

This chain joins TRBV29-1 and TRBJ1-1, with D tentatively TRBD1 (6 bases). The CDR3 length is 13 residues. V dropped 7 bases and J dropped 3 bases, with 15 bases sitting between them. Germline CDR1 reads SQVTM; CDR2 reads ANQGSEA. The CDR3 protein is CSGRQVLDTEAFF. The CDR3 DNA is TGCAGCGGTAGACAGGTGTTGGACACTGAAGCTTTCTTT.

This clonotype was seen only a few times. This chain links TRBV4-3 with TRBJ1-2; tentatively, D is TRBD1 (5 bases). Germline CDR1 LGHNA, CDR2 YSLEER. Trimming shortened V by 1 base and J by 4 bases, and 10 bases separated the two germline ends. The CDR3 has 14 amino acids. The CDR3 nucleotides read TGCGCCAGCAGCCAAGGTCGGGGGAGCTATGGCTACACCTTC. Translated: CASSQGRGSYGYTF.

This clonotype was recorded a few times. The chain joins TRBV4-1 to TRBJ1-1; D perhaps matches TRBD1 (5 bases). V was cut by 2 bases and J by 10 bases, with 20 bases left in between. Germline CDR1 is MGHRA and CDR2 is YSYEKL. The CDR3 consists of 15 residues. The CDR3 is CASSQPGRDALGAFF. In nucleotides, the CDR3 is TGCGCCAGCAGCCAACCGGGACGGGACGCCTTGGGAGCTTTCTTT.

The rearrangement links TRBV29-1 to TRBJ1-2; D remains ambiguous. V was trimmed by 4 bases and J by 1 base, leaving 13 bases between them. The CDR3 sequence is 14 residues long. From germline, CDR1 is SQVTM and CDR2 ANQGSEA. The CDR3 loop is CSVAPGSGNYGYTF. The CDR3 region has the DNA TGCAGCGTTGCGCCGGGGAGCGGTAACTATGGCTACACCTTC. Full variable domain (missing parts from reference TRBV29-1 and TRBJ1-2): SAVISQKPSRDICQRGTSLTIQCQVDSQVTMMFWYRQQPGQSLTLIATANQGSEATYESGFVIDKFPISRPNLTFSTLTVSNMSPEDSSIYLCSVAPGSGNYGYTFGSGTRLTVV.

The chain combines TRBV14 with TRBJ2-1, with TRBD2 matching over 13 bases. The CDR3 has 17 amino acids. After removal of 4 bases from V and 5 bases from J, the junction contained 8 bases not matched to a gene. Per germline, CDR1 SGHDN and CDR2 FVKESK. CDR3 in amino acids: CASSRGLAGIKNNEQFF. CDR3 DNA sequence: TGTGCCAGCAGCCGGGGACTAGCGGGAATAAAAAACAATGAGCAGTTCTTC. The full variable domain, in which reference TRBV14 and TRBJ2-1 provide the parts outside the CDR3, is EAGVTQFPSHSVIEKGQTVTLRCDPISGHDNLYWYRRVMGKEIKFLLHFVKESKQDESGMPNNRFLAERTGGTYSTLKVQPAELEDSGVYFCASSRGLAGIKNNEQFFGPGTRLTVL.

The CDR3: CASRPPGHRFYGYTF. The CDR3, as DNA: TGTGCCAGCAGACCCCCCGGACATCGTTTTTATGGCTACACCTTC. The genes are TRBV25-1 and TRBJ1-2; D perhaps matches TRBD1 (5 bases). The CDR3 length is 15 residues. Trimming removed 6 bases at V and 5 bases at J, with 19 bases between. Germline CDR1 reads MGHDK; CDR2 reads SYGVNS.

The rearrangement uses TRBV5-1 and TRBJ2-2; 8 nucleotides match TRBD2. The ends lost 2 bases at V and 7 bases at J; junction bases unmatched: 4. In germline, CDR1 is SGHRS, CDR2 YFSETQ. The CDR3 sequence is 14 residues long. The CDR3, as DNA: TGCGCCAGCAGCTTAGGACTAGCTGTCGGGGAGCTGTTTTTT. Its protein product is CASSLGLAVGELFF.

This clonotype has just one count. The genes are TRBV14 and TRBJ1-4; a weak D match, TRBD1 (5 bases). This CDR3 is built from 15 residues. Germline CDR1 is SGHDN and CDR2 is FVKESK. Trimming removed 1 base from V and 4 bases from J, with 10 bases in between. DNA for the CDR3: TGTGCCAGCAGCCAAGCCAGGGCCTATAATGAAAAACTGTTTTTT. This sequence encodes CASSQARAYNEKLFF.

V and J are TRBV4-3 and TRBJ1-2; 11 bases align to TRBD1. The germline V gene encodes CDR1 LGHNA and CDR2 YSLEER. With 0 bases clipped from V and 1 base from J, the junction kept 7 bases outside the gene matches. CDR3 length: 18 amino acids. Written as DNA, the CDR3 is TGCGCCAGCAGCCAAGATCTGGACAGGGGGCGATTTAACTATGGCTACACCTTC. Protein sequence: CASSQDLDRGRFNYGYTF.

V usage is TRBV10-3 and J usage is TRBJ1-1; 10 bases are a match to TRBD1. The J segment lost 0 bases and the V segment lost 1 base, leaving 14 bases of the junction unmatched. The CDR3 loop spans 20 amino acids. Germline V gene data show CDR1 as ENHRY and CDR2 as SYGVKD. The CDR3 is CAISELDRGRVGSMNTEAFF. CDR3 coding DNA: TGTGCCATCAGTGAGTTAGACAGGGGGCGCGTAGGGTCAATGAACACTGAAGCTTTCTTT.

CDR3 protein: CASSPHRDRVNEQFF. The CDR3, as DNA: TGTGCCAGCAGTCCGCATCGGGACAGGGTCAATGAGCAGTTCTTC. The chain employs TRBV12-3 or TRBV12-4 and TRBJ2-1; 9 bases line up with TRBD1. V gave up 5 bases and J gave up 6 bases; unmatched junction bases: 8. The CDR3 runs 15 residues.

The chain recombines TRBV27 with TRBJ1-2, with 11 bases lining up with TRBD1. This CDR3 is built from 15 residues. Germline values: CDR1 MNHEY, CDR2 SMNVEV (reference sequence). J lost 2 bases, V lost 7 bases, and 6 bases had no gene match. The CDR3 nucleotides are TGTGCCAGCACCCCTTGGACAGGGGGCAACTATGGCTACACCTTC. It specifies CASTPWTGGNYGYTF.

This clonotype was observed once. The chain has TRBV4-3 and TRBJ2-1; D call uncertain. Trimming stripped 2 bases from V and 0 bases from J, with 11 bases between. CDR3 length: 16 residues. From germline, CDR1 is LGHNA and CDR2 YSLEER. The CDR3 protein is CASSQSGESSYNEQFF. In DNA, the CDR3 is TGCGCCAGCAGCCAATCGGGCGAGAGCTCCTACAATGAGCAGTTCTTC.

This clonotype was observed a handful of times. V usage is TRBV19 and J usage is TRBJ1-1, with D possibly matching TRBD1 (5 bases). CDR3 length: 11 residues. The V and J ends lost 6 bases and 8 bases respectively, with 10 bases between them. Germline CDR1 LNHDA, CDR2 SQIVND (reference sequence). The CDR3: CASSLWGEAFF. CDR3 DNA: TGTGCCAGTAGCTTATGGGGGGAAGCTTTCTTT.

This clonotype was recorded only once. The chain combines TRBV24-1 with TRBJ1-2, with a weak D call TRBD1 (5 bases). This CDR3 region has 17 residues. Germline CDR1 reads KGHDR; CDR2 reads SFDVKD. Trimming removed 4 bases at V and 11 bases at J, with 28 bases between. The CDR3 region is CATSDRTGPIDCYSYTF. The CDR3 coding sequence is TGTGCCACCAGTGACCGTACAGGACCGATTGATTGCTATAGTTACACCTTC.

A few counts support this clonotype. The chain is built from TRBV27 and TRBJ1-5, with 7 nucleotides matching TRBD1. Germline CDR1 and CDR2: MNHEY and SMNVEV (reference sequence). The CDR3 runs to 13 residues. V gave up 8 bases and J gave up 10 bases; unmatched junction bases: 11. The CDR3 DNA is TGTGCCAGCGGGTGGACAGGACCGATTCCCCAGCATTTT. Protein: CASGWTGPIPQHF.

The chain combines TRBV6-1 with TRBJ1-1, with a possible D match to TRBD1 (5 bases). The CDR3 has 15 residues. Between the trimmed V and J ends, which lost 3 bases and 6 bases, there was a span of 17 bases. CDR1 MNHNS and CDR2 SASEGT come from the germline V gene. CDR3 bases: TGTGCCAGCAGTGACAGGGTAAAGGCCAGCTCTGAAGCTTTCTTT. Translation: CASSDRVKASSEAFF.

This clonotype was detected only a few times. This chain connects TRBV20-1 to TRBJ1-2, with D perhaps TRBD1 (5 bases). Germline lookup yields CDR1 DFQATT and CDR2 SNEGSKA (reference sequence). CDR3 size: 12 residues. V lost 6 bases to trimming and J lost 6 bases, with 14 bases between them. CDR3 protein: CSASRGLDGYTF. The DNA of the CDR3 is TGCAGTGCCTCTCGGGGGTTGGATGGCTACACCTTC.